The 3 T cell receptor beta chains below come from one sample, sequenced in a study of shared clonotypes between healthy human individuals. Produced via immunoSEQ multiplex PCR; TCRdb's table is partial and in-frame only. The data show about 640,000 clones, around 72% seen once. Sequencing input: memory CD4+ T cells sorted from blood. Documented subset: CD45RA-negative fraction. The origin of the receptors is a woman between 25 and 40 years old in good health.

This sequence joins TRBV5-6 and TRBJ2-3, with TRBD2 matching over 11 bases. This CDR3 comprises 15 residues. The germline V gene encodes CDR1 SGHDT and CDR2 YYEEEE. Trimming cost V 0 bases and J 7 bases; bases outside gene matches: 4. In DNA, the CDR3 is TGTGCCAGCAGCTTGGTAGCGGGAGGGGCCTATACGCAGTATTTT. It encodes CASSLVAGGAYTQYF.

This chain links TRBV18 with TRBJ2-7; D not resolved. V lost 2 bases to trimming and J lost 5 bases, with 10 bases between them. CDR1 is KGHSH, CDR2 LQKENI, per germline. The CDR3 spans 13 residues. For the CDR3, the DNA is TGTGCCAGCTCACCAGGTCTAGATGACGAGCAGTACTTC. It yields the protein CASSPGLDDEQYF.

The chain is built from TRBV7-6 and TRBJ2-1, with no clear D. V was trimmed by 3 bases and J by 5 bases, leaving 14 bases between them. The germline gives CDR1 SGHVS, CDR2 FNYEAQ. This CDR3 is 15 amino acids long. CDR3 in DNA: TGTGCCAGCAGCTTCGGGCGGATTCTTGACAATGAGCAGTTCTTC. It specifies CASSFGRILDNEQFF.